This TCR beta chain was recorded in a study of vaccination effects on CD4 cells after COVID-19. Whole-study context: Participants were given two doses of BNT162b2 or mRNA-1273 vaccine.

This clone was counted a single time. The antigen remains unidentified. Peptide-pool stimulation followed by sequencing identified expanded antigen-specific CD4+ clonotypes in the ViraFEST assay. It was after approximately 11 days of culture that CD4+ T cells were isolated. Vaccine recipients, nucleocapsid antibody negative, had no prior SARS-CoV-2 infection. The CDR3 sequence is 14 residues long. Trimming removed 7 bases at V and 7 bases at J, with 17 bases between. Germline V gene data show CDR1 as MNHEY and CDR2 as SVGAGI. TCRdb's table, derived via immunoSEQ multiplex PCR, lists solely in-frame clones and lacks some. This table holds about 24,000 clones, approximately 69% found once.

V and J are TRBV6-5 and TRBJ2-1; perhaps TRBD1 as D (7 bases). Sample: CD4+ T cells from PBMCs cultured with SARS-CoV-2 spike peptides, taken before COVID-19 vaccination. The clonotype was recovered from a human donor who received a COVID-19 vaccine. The CDR3 spells CASKGATGRNEQFF. DNA for the CDR3: TGTGCCAGCAAGGGGGCGACAGGGAGGAATGAGCAGTTCTTC.